The rows below give T cell receptor beta chains drawn from one sample of a study of neurological immune-mediated disorders. From the 5' RACE reads, TCRdb called clonotypes with MiXCR, one entry per CDR3 protein. The sample contains about 36,000 distinct CDR3 sequences, 10% of which appear only once. The sequenced sample consisted of PBMCs. These receptor sequences come from a young woman with HTLV-1-associated myelopathy (HAM/TSP). Both conserved end residues are part of each CDR3. D genes are given only for firm matches. Expanded clones are given a class, and other clones once, few, many or no size at all.

>14|TRBV20-1|TRBJ2-7|.|many
TGCAGTGCTAGTCCTGGGGCCAAGTCCTACGAGCAGTACTTC
CSASPGAKSYEQYF
>15|TRBV5-1|TRBJ1-1|.|many
TGCGCCAGCAGCTTGGGTCAAGGAGCGAACACTGAAGCTTTCTTT
CASSLGQGANTEAFF
>11|TRBV5-1|TRBJ1-1|.|many
TGCGCCAGCAGGGAGAACACTGAAGCTTTCTTT
CASRENTEAFF
>16|TRBV7-8|TRBJ2-4|.|many
TGTGCCAGCAGCCCCGAGGGGGGCCTAGCCAAAAACATTCAGTACTTC
CASSPEGGLAKNIQYF
>13|TRBV5-1|TRBJ2-7|TRBD1|few
TGCGCCAGCAGCTTGGGACAGGGTGGCGAGCAGTACTTC
CASSLGQGGEQYF
>15|TRBV6-1|TRBJ1-3|TRBD1|many
TGTGCCAGCAGCTCAACAGGGGGCCAAGGAAACACCATATATTTT
CASSSTGGQGNTIYF
>14|TRBV5-1|TRBJ2-3|.|few
TGCGCCACCCAAAAAGGACAGTTCACAGATACGCAGTATTTT
CATQKGQFTDTQYF
>16|TRBV20-1|TRBJ2-7|TRBD1|many
TGCAGTGCTAGAGATCCTCACGGGACAGAAATCTACGAGCAGTACTTC
CSARDPHGTEIYEQYF
>15|TRBV2|TRBJ1-1|.|.
TGTGCCAGCACCCAAAGAGGGGGTGGCGACACTGAAGCTTTGTTT
CASTQRGGGDTEALF
>14|TRBV24-1|TRBJ1-5|.|many
TGTGCCACCAGTGATCCGGGGGACAATCAGCCCCAGCATTTT
CATSDPGDNQPQHF
>16|TRBV5-1|TRBJ2-6|.|many
TGCGCCAGCGGTACCTTAGGGATCTCTGGGGCCAACGTCCTGACTTTC
CASGTLGISGANVLTF
>14|TRBV10-1|TRBJ2-7|TRBD1|few
TGCGCCAGCGGCCCGACAGGGAGTCGCTACGAGCAGTACTTC
CASGPTGSRYEQYF
>12|TRBV20-1|TRBJ2-7|.|medium-sized
TGCAGTGCTAGACCCAGCTCCTACGAGCAGTACTTC
CSARPSSYEQYF
>17|TRBV6-5|TRBJ2-3|TRBD2|medium-sized
TGTGCCAGCAGCCGTCGCGGGACTAGCGGGGTTCTAGATACGCAGTATTTT
CASSRRGTSGVLDTQYF